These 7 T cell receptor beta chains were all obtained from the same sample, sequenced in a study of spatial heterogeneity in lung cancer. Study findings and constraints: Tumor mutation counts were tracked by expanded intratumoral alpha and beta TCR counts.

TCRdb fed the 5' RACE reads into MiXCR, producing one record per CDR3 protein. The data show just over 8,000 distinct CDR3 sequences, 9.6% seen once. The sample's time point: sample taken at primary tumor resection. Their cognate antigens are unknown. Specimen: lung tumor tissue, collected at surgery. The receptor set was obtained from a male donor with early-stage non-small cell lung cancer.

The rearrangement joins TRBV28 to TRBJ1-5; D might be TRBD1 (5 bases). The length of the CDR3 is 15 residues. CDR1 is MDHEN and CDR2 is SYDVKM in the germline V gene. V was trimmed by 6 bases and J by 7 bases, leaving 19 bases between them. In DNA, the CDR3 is TGTGCCAGCAGCTTGGGCCAGGGACCTCGACAGCCCCAGCATTTT. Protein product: CASSLGQGPRQPQHF.

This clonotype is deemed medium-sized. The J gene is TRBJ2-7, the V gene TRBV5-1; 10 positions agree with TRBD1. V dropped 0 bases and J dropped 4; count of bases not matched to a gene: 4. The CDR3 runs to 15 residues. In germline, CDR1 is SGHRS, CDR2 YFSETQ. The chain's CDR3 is CASSLEGQGWYEQYF. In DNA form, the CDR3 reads TGCGCCAGCAGCTTGGAGGGACAGGGGTGGTACGAGCAGTACTTC.

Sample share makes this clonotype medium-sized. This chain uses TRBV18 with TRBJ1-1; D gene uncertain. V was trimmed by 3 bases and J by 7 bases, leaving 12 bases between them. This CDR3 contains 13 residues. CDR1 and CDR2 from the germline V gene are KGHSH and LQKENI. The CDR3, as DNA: TGTGCCAGCTCACCCGACCCAAAGGGTGAAGCTTTCTTT. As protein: CASSPDPKGEAFF.

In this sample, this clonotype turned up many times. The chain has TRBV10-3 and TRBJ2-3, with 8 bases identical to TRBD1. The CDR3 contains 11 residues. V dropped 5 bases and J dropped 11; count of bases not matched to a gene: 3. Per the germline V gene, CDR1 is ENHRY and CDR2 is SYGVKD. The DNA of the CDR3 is TGTGCCATCAGTCAGGGGACAGGGCAGTATTTT. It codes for CAISQGTGQYF.

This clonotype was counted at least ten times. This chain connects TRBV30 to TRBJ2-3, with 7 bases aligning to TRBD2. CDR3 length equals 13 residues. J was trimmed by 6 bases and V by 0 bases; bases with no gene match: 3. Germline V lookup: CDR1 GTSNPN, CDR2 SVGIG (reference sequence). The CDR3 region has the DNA TGTGCCTGGAGTGTAAACGGGAGGGATACGCAGTATTTT. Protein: CAWSVNGRDTQYF.

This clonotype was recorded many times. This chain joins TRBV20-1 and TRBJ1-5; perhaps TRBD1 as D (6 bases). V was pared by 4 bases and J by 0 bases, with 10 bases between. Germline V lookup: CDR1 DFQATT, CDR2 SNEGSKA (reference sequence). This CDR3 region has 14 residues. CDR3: CSAKGEFSNQPQHF. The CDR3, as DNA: TGCAGTGCTAAGGGGGAATTTAGCAATCAGCCCCAGCATTTT.

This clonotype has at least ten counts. CDR3 DNA sequence: TGTGCCAGCAGCTTTTTGTCCGGGGAGCTGTTTTTT. Translated, it gives CASSFLSGELFF. The rearrangement links TRBV7-9 to TRBJ2-2; D call uncertain. CDR1 and CDR2 from the germline V gene are SEHNR and FQNEAQ (reference sequence). This CDR3 has 12 amino acids. V was cut by 3 bases and J by 6 bases, with 5 bases left in between.